Each of the 21 T cell receptor beta chains below was sequenced from the same sample in a study of blood T cells in healthy people across ages. A second about 7 to 12 cycle PCR used barcoded and J-beta primers. One entry per CDR3 protein, called by TCRdb with MiXCR from the 5' RACE reads. The sample records about 800,000 distinct CDR3 sequences, roughly 60% being singletons. Material: blood. The receptors were sampled from a man aged 25-45 years in good health.

The chain couples TRBV12-3 or TRBV12-4 to TRBJ2-2; the D gene is possibly TRBD2 (6 bases). The CDR3 consists of 12 residues. Trimming removed 6 bases from V and 8 bases from J, with 10 bases in between. As DNA, the CDR3 is TGTGCCAGCAGGGGACTTACGGGGGAGCTGTTTTTT. This translates into CASRGLTGELFF.

This chain uses TRBV11-3 with TRBJ2-1; tentatively, D is TRBD1 (5 bases). The germline V gene encodes CDR1 SGHNT and CDR2 YENEEA. The germline V and J ends were trimmed by 1 base and 3 bases, with 13 bases remaining between them. The CDR3 extends over 16 amino acids. CDR3 DNA: TGTGCCAGCAGCTTAGTGACACCTCAGGGCTACAATGAGCAGTTCTTC. Protein product: CASSLVTPQGYNEQFF.

CDR3 coding DNA: TGTGCCAGTAGTACCAAAGGGACTATCTTGACATACGAGCAGTACTTC. It translates to CASSTKGTILTYEQYF. The genes are TRBV19 and TRBJ2-4, with 7 bases identical to TRBD2. TRBJ2-7 explains the end of the DNA better; the J call may be wrong. CDR3 length: 16 residues. CDR1 and CDR2 from the germline V gene are LNHDA and SQIVND (reference sequence).

This chain connects TRBV5-1 to TRBJ2-1, with D unclear. V lost 4 bases and J lost 4, with 18 bases in between. The germline gives CDR1 SGHRS, CDR2 YFSETQ. The CDR3 runs to 16 residues. CDR3 sequence (DNA): TGCGCCAGCAGCCCTCTATCCGGGCCTAAGTACAATGAGCAGTTCTTC. Its translation is CASSPLSGPKYNEQFF.

The rearrangement joins TRBV4-3 to TRBJ1-2; D is possibly TRBD1 (5 bases). Germline loops: CDR1 LGHNA, CDR2 YSLEER. V shed 3 bases and J shed 8 bases, with 25 bases lying between them. CDR3 length equals 17 residues. The chain's CDR3 is CASSQRGSWEDTGGYTF. The CDR3 nucleotides are TGCGCCAGCAGCCAGAGGGGATCTTGGGAGGACACGGGCGGCTACACCTTC.

This chain links TRBV20-1 with TRBJ1-5; D call uncertain. This CDR3 is built from 11 residues. With 6 bases removed from V and 9 bases from J, the gap between germline ends came to 12 bases. Germline V gene data show CDR1 as DFQATT and CDR2 as SNEGSKA (reference sequence). CDR3 coding DNA: TGCAGTGCATACCTGTCGGGGCCCCAGCATTTT. Amino acid sequence: CSAYLSGPQHF.

The V and J genes are TRBV5-5 and TRBJ2-7; D not certain. Per the germline V gene, CDR1 is SGHKS and CDR2 is YYEKEE (reference sequence). This CDR3 has 14 residues. Deletions cut 4 bases from V and 5 bases from J, with 16 bases between. The CDR3, as DNA: TGTGCCAGCAGCATGCGTTTGGTCGTACACGAGCAGTACTTC. Translation: CASSMRLVVHEQYF.

A note on this clonotype: This may come from a read error, since a much larger clone is one base off. The chain is built from TRBV5-1 and TRBJ2-1; 7 bases are shared with TRBD1. The germline CDR1 and CDR2 sequences are SGHRS and YFSETQ. The CDR3 totals 16 residues. CDR3 coding DNA: TGCGCCAGCAGCTTGGAGGGACAGAGCTCCCACAATGAGCAGTTCTTC. Residues: CASSLEGQSSHNEQFF.

This rearrangement joins TRBV29-1 to TRBJ2-7, with D tentatively TRBD2 (6 bases). CDR1 is SQVTM and CDR2 is ANQGSEA in the germline V gene. There are 14 residues in the CDR3. CDR3 DNA sequence: TGCAGAAGAGGAGGGAGTTGTGGGGTGGGGGAGCAGTACTTC. Protein sequence: CRRGGSCGVGEQYF.

There are a few counts of this clonotype. This chain uses TRBV4-3 with TRBJ2-1, with a possible D match to TRBD2 (5 bases). CDR1 LGHNA and CDR2 YSLEER come from the germline V gene. V was pared by 3 bases and J by 5 bases, with 20 bases between. The CDR3 totals 17 residues. Here the CDR3 reads CASSHPREGVNDNEQFF. The DNA for the CDR3 is TGCGCCAGCAGCCACCCCAGAGAGGGCGTGAATGACAATGAGCAGTTCTTC.

J is TRBJ1-6 and V is TRBV11-1; D is undetermined. The CDR3 consists of 17 residues. Germline V lookup: CDR1 SGHAT, CDR2 FQDESV (reference sequence). V gave up 3 bases and J gave up 0 bases, with 12 bases separating them. The CDR3: CASSLDRWSSYNSPLHF. Here the CDR3 DNA reads TGTGCCAGCAGCTTGGACCGCTGGAGCTCCTATAATTCACCCCTCCACTTT.

This clonotype showed up just a few times. The chain is built from TRBV6-5 and TRBJ1-2; 8 nucleotides agree with TRBD1. The V and J ends lost 0 bases and 8 bases, in that order; junction bases with no gene match: 8. Germline V gene sequence: CDR1 MNHEY, CDR2 SVGAGI. The CDR3 has 15 residues. Here the CDR3 DNA reads TGTGCCAGCAGTTACTCGAGGACAGGGTTCGACGGCTACACCTTC. Its translation: CASSYSRTGFDGYTF.

The chain links TRBV20-1 to TRBJ2-5; TRBD1 matches at 7 bases. CDR1 is DFQATT and CDR2 is SNEGSKA in the germline V gene (reference sequence). V shed 4 bases, J shed 1 base, and the junction held 3 bases outside the gene matches. The CDR3 totals 13 residues. The CDR3 protein is CSANPGGQETQYF. CDR3 bases: TGCAGTGCTAACCCAGGGGGCCAAGAGACCCAGTACTTC.

The V and J genes are TRBV7-8 and TRBJ2-3; D remains unclear. Germline V gives CDR1 SGHVS, CDR2 FQNEAQ. The CDR3 runs to 15 residues. V lost 1 base, J lost 5 bases, and 13 bases lay in between. CDR3 nucleotides: TGTGCCAGCAGCTTAGAGAGGCGCTTTGGAGATACGCAGTATTTT. Protein sequence: CASSLERRFGDTQYF.

J is TRBJ2-3 and V is TRBV18; 8 bases align to TRBD2. The CDR3 consists of 15 residues. The germline V gene encodes CDR1 KGHSH and CDR2 LQKENI. Losses at the gene ends were 0 bases for V and 4 bases for J; bases not matched to a gene: 3. CDR3 sequence reads: CASSPPQLAADTQYF. The CDR3 bases are TGTGCCAGCTCACCACCCCAACTAGCGGCAGATACGCAGTATTTT.

Only a few counts were recorded for this clonotype. The CDR3 nucleotides are TGTGCCTGGAGTCTGGGGGTCGAGCAGTACTTC. Protein product: CAWSLGVEQYF. The chain has TRBV30 and TRBJ2-7; D is perhaps TRBD1 or TRBD2 (5 bases each). The CDR3 runs to 11 residues. V was shortened by 2 bases and J by 6 bases, with 8 bases between the two germline ends. The V gene's germline CDR1 is GTSNPN and CDR2 SVGIG (reference sequence).

This clonotype came up once. V is TRBV10-3 and J is TRBJ2-1, with TRBD2 matching 7 bases. Germline CDR1 reads ENHRY; CDR2 reads SYGVKD. This CDR3 has 15 residues. V lost 2 bases, J lost 2 bases, and 3 bases stayed unmatched. CDR3 bases: TGTGCCATCAGTGAGGGCGGGAGCCCCTACAATGAGCAGTTCTTC. Its protein is CAISEGGSPYNEQFF.

The J gene is TRBJ1-2, the V gene TRBV5-1; 7 bases fit TRBD1. CDR3 length: 14 residues. J was trimmed by 2 bases and V by 3 bases; bases with no gene match: 4. Germline lookup yields CDR1 SGHRS and CDR2 YFSETQ. The CDR3 sequence is CASSSGDSNYGYTF. In nucleotides, the CDR3 is TGCGCCAGCAGCTCGGGGGACAGCAACTATGGCTACACCTTC.

This clonotype was observed a few times. An end of the junction differs from the germline gene, which may be a read error. The rearrangement uses TRBV5-1 and TRBJ2-7; the match to TRBD1 covers 7 bases. Germline lookup yields CDR1 SGHRS and CDR2 YFSETQ. The length of the CDR3 is 12 residues. CDR3 sequence (DNA): TGTGCCAGCAGCTCCGACAGGGACGAGCAGTACTTC. Translation: CASSSDRDEQYF.

The J gene is TRBJ2-1, the V gene TRBV9; maybe TRBD1 (6 bases). This CDR3 has 12 amino acids. Germline V gene data show CDR1 as SGDLS and CDR2 as YYNGEE. Trimming pared 2 bases from V and 7 bases from J, leaving 7 bases between. CDR3 protein: CASSVTGNEQFF. The CDR3 DNA sequence: TGTGCCAGCAGCGTGACAGGAAATGAGCAGTTCTTC.

V gene TRBV14 combines with J gene TRBJ1-1, with D hard to call. Trimming took 3 bases from V and 5 from J, leaving 16 bases between them. CDR3 length: 15 amino acids. Germline values: CDR1 SGHDN, CDR2 FVKESK. The CDR3 bases are TGTGCCAGCAGCCAGCTCTTCGGGGTCGGTACTGAAGCTTTCTTT. Its protein is CASSQLFGVGTEAFF.